A selection of T cell receptor beta chains follows, all from one sample in a study of cytomegalovirus exposure and HLA in healthy donors. TCRdb's copy holds only in-frame clones and misses some; the assay was immunoSEQ multiplex PCR. The profile covers about 120,000 clones, with around 77% appearing a single time and about 6% taken by the ten largest. Sample: PBMCs. Receptors were obtained from a man younger than 35 in good health and CMV-seropositive. Both conserved end residues are part of each CDR3. D genes are given only for firm matches. Some rows have no size entry. The others give once, few or many, or a class for an expanded clone.

-,TRBD1,TRBV19,TRBJ1-5,CASAGTGNQPQHF,TGTGCCAGTGCCGGGACAGGGAATCAGCCCCAGCATTTT
-,-,TRBV15,TRBJ1-5,CATSSSTGYPQPQHF,TGTGCCACCAGCAGCTCCACAGGCTACCCCCAGCCCCAGCATTTT
-,TRBD1,TRBV5-1,TRBJ2-7,CASSPGQGFYEQYF,TGCGCCAGCAGCCCAGGACAGGGTTTTTACGAGCAGTACTTC
-,TRBD1,TRBV10-2,TRBJ2-3,CASSRTGSTDTQYF,TGCGCCAGCAGTCGGACAGGTAGCACAGATACGCAGTATTTT
-,TRBD1,TRBV6-5,TRBJ1-1,CASSKSGGNTEAFF,TGTGCCAGCAGTAAGTCAGGGGGGAACACTGAAGCTTTCTTT
few,-,TRBV7-9,TRBJ2-1,CASSYLGDNNEQFF,TGTGCCAGCAGCTACTTAGGGGACAACAATGAGCAGTTCTTC
-,-,TRBV4-1,TRBJ1-2,CASSGTRGRNYGYTF,TGCGCCAGCAGTGGCACCCGGGGGAGGAACTATGGCTACACCTTC
-,TRBD1,TRBV28,TRBJ2-3,CASSSGRDRLSTDTQYF,TGTGCCAGCAGTTCCGGTCGGGACAGACTAAGCACAGATACGCAGTATTTT
-,-,TRBV5-1,TRBJ2-2,CASSFSRSRDTGELFF,TGCGCCAGCAGCTTTTCGAGGAGTCGTGACACCGGGGAGCTGTTTTTT
-,TRBD1,TRBV18,TRBJ1-1,CASSPSGTGANTEAFF,TGTGCCAGCTCACCGAGTGGGACAGGAGCGAACACTGAAGCTTTCTTT
-,TRBD1,TRBV19,TRBJ1-2,CASSFGQGDYGYTF,TGTGCCAGTAGTTTCGGACAGGGGGACTATGGCTACACCTTC
-,-,TRBV6-5,TRBJ2-3,CASRLGVRTDTQYF,TGTGCCAGCAGACTCGGGGTGCGCACAGATACGCAGTATTTT
-,-,TRBV6-5,TRBJ2-1,CASSYGTLYNEQFF,TGTGCCAGCAGTTACGGGACACTATACAATGAGCAGTTCTTC
-,TRBD1,TRBV7-8,TRBJ2-7,CASNKGASEQYF,TGTGCCAGCAACAAGGGGGCCAGCGAGCAGTACTTC
-,-,TRBV7-9,TRBJ2-3,CASSWMGGGDTQYF,TGTGCCAGCAGCTGGATGGGTGGGGGGGATACGCAGTATTTT
few,-,TRBV7-9,TRBJ2-7,CASSGTTIEQYF,TGTGCCAGCAGCGGAACTACGATAGAGCAGTACTTC
-,-,TRBV5-1,TRBJ2-2,CASSLDPGGELFF,TGCGCCAGCAGCTTGGATCCGGGCGGGGAGCTGTTTTTT
-,-,TRBV6-6,TRBJ1-1,CASISQGTEAFF,TGTGCCAGCATCTCCCAGGGGACTGAAGCTTTCTTT
few,TRBD1,TRBV7-9,TRBJ1-1,CASRNRGIAFF,TGTGCCAGCAGAAACAGGGGGATAGCTTTCTTT
-,TRBD2,TRBV30,TRBJ2-5,CAWSAPGLAGEETQYF,TGTGCCTGGAGTGCCCCGGGACTAGCGGGAGAAGAGACCCAGTACTTC
few,-,TRBV21-1,TRBJ1-1,CASSFLKSGTGGENTEAFF,TGTGCCAGCAGCTTTCTCAAGTCCGGGACAGGGGGCGAGAACACTGAAGCTTTCTTT
-,-,TRBV7-2,TRBJ1-5,CASSLAGRGRGNQPQHF,TGTGCCAGCAGCTTAGCGGGGAGGGGGAGAGGCAATCAGCCCCAGCATTTT
-,TRBD1,TRBV18,TRBJ2-7,CASSEGTGGYEQYF,TGTGCCAGCTCAGAGGGGACAGGGGGATACGAGCAGTACTTC
-,TRBD1,TRBV7-9,TRBJ1-1,CASSLGLTGTNTEAFF,TGTGCCAGCAGCTTAGGGTTGACAGGGACGAACACTGAAGCTTTCTTT
-,TRBD2,TRBV4-1,TRBJ2-1,CASSQGGRSGDEQFF,TGCGCCAGCAGCCAAGGAGGTCGAAGCGGGGATGAGCAGTTCTTC
few,-,TRBV7-8,TRBJ2-3,CASRTGGTDTQYF,TGTGCCAGCAGGACGGGAGGCACAGATACGCAGTATTTT
-,-,TRBV19,TRBJ1-2,CASSRGGVVNYGYTF,TGTGCCAGTAGTCGCGGAGGGGTCGTTAACTATGGCTACACCTTC
-,TRBD2,TRBV5-1,TRBJ2-3,CASSFLAGGPDTQYF,TGCGCCAGCAGCTTCCTTGCGGGAGGGCCCGATACGCAGTATTTT
-,TRBD2,TRBV9,TRBJ2-1,CASSASGNSYNEQFF,TGTGCCAGCAGCGCTAGCGGGAACAGTTACAATGAGCAGTTCTTC
-,TRBD1,TRBV7-4,TRBJ1-5,CASTRDRGGQPQHF,TGTGCCAGCACCCGGGACAGGGGAGGTCAGCCCCAGCATTTT
once,-,TRBV15,TRBJ1-1,CATSATAPSNTEAFF,TGTGCCACCAGCGCGACAGCTCCTTCGAACACTGAAGCTTTCTTT
-,-,TRBV7-9,TRBJ1-5,CASSFRDQPQHF,TGTGCCAGCAGCTTCAGGGATCAGCCCCAGCATTTT
-,TRBD2,TRBV5-1,TRBJ2-3,CASSFILAGDTQYF,TGCGCCAGCAGCTTCATACTAGCGGGAGATACGCAGTATTTT
-,TRBD2,TRBV5-1,TRBJ2-2,CASSSEGLAGSNTGELFF,TGCGCCAGCAGCTCCGAGGGACTAGCGGGGTCGAACACCGGGGAGCTGTTTTTT
-,-,TRBV6-5,TRBJ2-7,CASSYFPGGSYEQYF,TGTGCCAGCAGTTACTTTCCCGGAGGGTCCTACGAGCAGTACTTC
-,-,TRBV18,TRBJ1-1,CASSPLILTEQEENTEAFF,TGTGCCAGCTCACCATTGATTTTGACAGAACAAGAAGAGAACACTGAAGCTTTCTTT
-,-,TRBV19,TRBJ1-2,CASSAEGGVEGYGYTF,TGTGCCAGTAGTGCGGAAGGAGGGGTAGAAGGCTATGGCTACACCTTC
-,TRBD2,TRBV6-5,TRBJ2-3,CASSPGTSGQWGQYF,TGTGCCAGCAGTCCCGGGACTAGCGGACAATGGGGGCAGTATTTT
large,-,TRBV6-5,TRBJ1-5,CASSYRRVDSNQPQHF,TGTGCCAGCAGTTACAGGAGGGTCGATAGCAATCAGCCCCAGCATTTT
-,-,TRBV6-1,TRBJ1-2,CASSVLGGTQTNYGYTF,TGTGCCAGCAGTGTTCTGGGGGGGACGCAAACTAACTATGGCTACACCTTC
-,-,TRBV2,TRBJ2-3,CASSDRAGSDTQYF,TGTGCCAGCAGTGATCGGGCGGGATCAGATACGCAGTATTTT
-,-,TRBV5-1,TRBJ2-7,CASSLFPDEQYF,TGCGCCAGCAGCTTGTTTCCAGACGAGCAGTACTTC
-,-,TRBV6-6,TRBJ1-2,CASSYSSSPILYGYTF,TGTGCCAGCAGTTACTCGTCGAGCCCGATTCTCTATGGCTACACCTTC
-,-,TRBV30,TRBJ2-1,CAWSVYRGGYSNEQFF,TGTGCCTGGAGTGTTTACAGGGGGGGCTATTCCAATGAGCAGTTCTTC
-,TRBD1,TRBV5-1,TRBJ1-6,CASSLDRVGSPLHF,TGCGCCAGCAGCTTAGACAGGGTCGGCTCACCCCTCCACTTT
-,TRBD2,TRBV29-1,TRBJ2-7,CSVETSGFYEQYF,TGCAGCGTTGAGACTAGCGGGTTCTACGAGCAGTACTTC
-,TRBD2,TRBV28,TRBJ2-1,CASSLWASGRGEQFF,TGTGCCAGCAGTTTATGGGCTAGCGGGAGAGGTGAGCAGTTCTTC
few,-,TRBV5-6,TRBJ1-5,CASSLMGRDNQPQHF,TGTGCCAGCAGCTTAATGGGGAGGGACAATCAGCCCCAGCATTTT
-,-,TRBV7-4,TRBJ2-5,CASRQRFQETQYF,TGTGCCAGCAGACAGAGATTCCAAGAGACCCAGTACTTC
-,TRBD2,TRBV5-1,TRBJ2-7,CASSLGLASYEQYF,TGCGCCAGCAGCTTAGGACTAGCGAGCTACGAGCAGTACTTC
-,-,TRBV5-4,TRBJ2-5,CASSPEPSPQETQYF,TGCGCCAGCAGCCCGGAGCCTTCCCCCCAAGAGACCCAGTACTTC
-,-,TRBV18,TRBJ1-5,CASSRRGGNQPQHF,TGTGCCAGCTCAAGGCGGGGAGGCAATCAGCCCCAGCATTTT
few,-,TRBV6-6,TRBJ1-2,CASSQGHGYTF,TGTGCCAGCAGCCAGGGCCATGGCTACACCTTC
-,-,TRBV5-8,TRBJ1-5,CASSLEGSQPQHF,TGTGCCAGCAGCTTGGAGGGGTCTCAGCCCCAGCATTTT
-,-,TRBV7-2,TRBJ2-5,CASSSSGATQYF,TGTGCCAGCAGCTCCTCAGGGGCGACCCAGTACTTC
-,-,TRBV29-1,TRBJ2-7,CSVEDPGSYEQYF,TGCAGCGTGGAGGACCCAGGTTCCTACGAGCAGTACTTC
-,-,TRBV30,TRBJ1-1,CAWSASGVTEAFF,TGTGCCTGGAGTGCCTCCGGGGTCACTGAAGCTTTCTTT
-,TRBD2,TRBV4-1,TRBJ2-3,CASTPRLAGFTDTQYF,TGCGCCAGCACCCCTAGGTTAGCGGGCTTCACAGATACGCAGTATTTT
once,TRBD1,TRBV6-1,TRBJ1-2,CASSDPGQGFGYTF,TGTGCCAGCAGTGATCCCGGACAGGGCTTTGGCTACACCTTC
-,-,TRBV10-3,TRBJ1-1,CAISETTGPTEAFF,TGTGCCATCAGTGAGACGACAGGTCCCACTGAAGCTTTCTTT